Sequencing of this T cell receptor (beta chain) was carried out in a study of shared clonotypes between healthy human individuals. Selected positively for CCR7 and CD45RO-negative, naive CD8 cells excluded terminally differentiated effector memory CD45RA+ cells. Germline CDR1 LNHNV, CDR2 YYDKDF (reference sequence). V lost 3 bases and J lost 3; bases outside the gene matches: 9. This CDR3 is built from 18 residues. Replicate PCRs for sorted subsets used approximately 220 ng DNA; this equaled 25,000 to 35,000 T cell genomes. Profiling relied on immunoSEQ multiplex PCR, and the TCRdb table lists in-frame clones only, not all of them. In the table there are about 2.1 million clones, roughly 95% of which are singletons.

The sequence was obtained from a man between 18 and 35 years old in good health. Some clones in this sample may be carry-over from other donors' samples. Sequences were obtained from naive CD8+ T cells from PBMCs. The genes are TRBV15 and TRBJ2-7; TRBD2 agrees at 15 bases. The CDR3 protein is CATSRGLAGGGPNYEQYF. CDR3 in DNA: TGTGCCACCAGCAGGGGACTAGCGGGAGGAGGTCCCAACTACGAGCAGTACTTC.